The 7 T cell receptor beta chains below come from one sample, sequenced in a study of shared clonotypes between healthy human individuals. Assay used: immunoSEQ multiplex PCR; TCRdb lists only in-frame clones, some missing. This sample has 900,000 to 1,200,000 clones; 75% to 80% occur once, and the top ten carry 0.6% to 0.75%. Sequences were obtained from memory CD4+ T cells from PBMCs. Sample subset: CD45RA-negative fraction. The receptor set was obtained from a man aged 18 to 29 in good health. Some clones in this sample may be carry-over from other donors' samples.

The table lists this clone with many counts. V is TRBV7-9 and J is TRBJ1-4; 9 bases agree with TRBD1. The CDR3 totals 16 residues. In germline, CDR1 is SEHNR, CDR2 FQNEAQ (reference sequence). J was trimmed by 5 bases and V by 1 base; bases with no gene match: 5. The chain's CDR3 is CASSLVLGTGNEKLFF. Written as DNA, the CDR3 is TGTGCCAGCAGCTTAGTACTAGGGACAGGGAATGAAAAACTGTTTTTT. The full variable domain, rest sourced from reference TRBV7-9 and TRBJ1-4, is DTGVSQNPRHKITKRGQNVTFRCDPISEHNRLYWYRQTLGQGPEFLTYFQNEAQLEKSRLLSDRFSAERPKGSFSTLEIQRTEQGDSAMYLCASSLVLGTGNEKLFFGSGTQLSVL.

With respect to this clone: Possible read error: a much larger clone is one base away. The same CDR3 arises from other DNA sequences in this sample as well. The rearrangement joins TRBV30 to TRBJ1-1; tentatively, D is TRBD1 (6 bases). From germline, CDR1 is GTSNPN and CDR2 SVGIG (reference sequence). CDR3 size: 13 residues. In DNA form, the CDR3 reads TGCGCCTGGGGAGAACAGGGCATTACTGGGGCTTTCTTT. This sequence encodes CAWGEQGITGAFF.

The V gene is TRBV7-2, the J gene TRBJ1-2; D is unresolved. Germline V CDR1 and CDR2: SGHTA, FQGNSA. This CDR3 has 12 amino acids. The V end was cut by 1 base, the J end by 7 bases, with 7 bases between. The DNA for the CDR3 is TGTGCCAGCAGCTTAGGATTTAGTGGCTACACCTTC. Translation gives CASSLGFSGYTF. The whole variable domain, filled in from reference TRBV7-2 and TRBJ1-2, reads GAGVSQSPSNKVTEKGKDVELRCDPISGHTALYWYRQSLGQGLEFLIYFQGNSAPDKSGLPSDRFSAERTGGSVSTLTIQRTQQEDSAVYLCASSLGFSGYTFGSGTRLTVV.

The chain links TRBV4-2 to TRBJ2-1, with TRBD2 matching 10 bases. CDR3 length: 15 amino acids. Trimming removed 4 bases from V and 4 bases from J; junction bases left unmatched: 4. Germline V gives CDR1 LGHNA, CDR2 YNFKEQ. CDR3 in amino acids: CASSPTSGKYNEQFF. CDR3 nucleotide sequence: TGTGCCAGCAGCCCTACTAGCGGGAAATACAATGAGCAGTTCTTC.

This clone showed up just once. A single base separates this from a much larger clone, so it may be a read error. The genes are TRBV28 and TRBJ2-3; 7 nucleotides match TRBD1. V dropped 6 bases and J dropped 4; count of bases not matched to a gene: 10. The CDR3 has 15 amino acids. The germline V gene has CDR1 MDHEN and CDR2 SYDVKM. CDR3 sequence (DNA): TGTGCCAGCAGAAACGACAGGGACGGCGCAGATACGCAGTATTTT. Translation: CASRNDRDGADTQYF. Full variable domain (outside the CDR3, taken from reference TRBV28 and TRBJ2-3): DVKVTQSSRYLVKRTGEKVFLECVQDMDHENMFWYRQDPGLGLRLIYFSYDVKMKEKGDIPEGYSVSREKKERFSLILESASTNQTSMYLCASRNDRDGADTQYFGPGTRLTVL.

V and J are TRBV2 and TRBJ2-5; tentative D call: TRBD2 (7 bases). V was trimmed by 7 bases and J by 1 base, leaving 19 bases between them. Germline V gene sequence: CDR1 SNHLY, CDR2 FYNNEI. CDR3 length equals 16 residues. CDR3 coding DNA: TGTGCCAGCACCCCCCAGGGGAGGGTGATCCAAGAGACCCAGTACTTC. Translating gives CASTPQGRVIQETQYF.

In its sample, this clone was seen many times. CDR3 protein: CASSQAPPPLSGNTIYF. CDR3 in DNA: TGCGCCAGCAGCCAAGCGCCGCCTCCCCTCTCTGGAAACACCATATATTTT. This chain joins TRBV4-1 and TRBJ1-3; D call uncertain. V was trimmed by 1 base and J by 0 bases, leaving 13 bases between them. The CDR3 spans 17 residues. CDR1 MGHRA and CDR2 YSYEKL come from the germline V gene.